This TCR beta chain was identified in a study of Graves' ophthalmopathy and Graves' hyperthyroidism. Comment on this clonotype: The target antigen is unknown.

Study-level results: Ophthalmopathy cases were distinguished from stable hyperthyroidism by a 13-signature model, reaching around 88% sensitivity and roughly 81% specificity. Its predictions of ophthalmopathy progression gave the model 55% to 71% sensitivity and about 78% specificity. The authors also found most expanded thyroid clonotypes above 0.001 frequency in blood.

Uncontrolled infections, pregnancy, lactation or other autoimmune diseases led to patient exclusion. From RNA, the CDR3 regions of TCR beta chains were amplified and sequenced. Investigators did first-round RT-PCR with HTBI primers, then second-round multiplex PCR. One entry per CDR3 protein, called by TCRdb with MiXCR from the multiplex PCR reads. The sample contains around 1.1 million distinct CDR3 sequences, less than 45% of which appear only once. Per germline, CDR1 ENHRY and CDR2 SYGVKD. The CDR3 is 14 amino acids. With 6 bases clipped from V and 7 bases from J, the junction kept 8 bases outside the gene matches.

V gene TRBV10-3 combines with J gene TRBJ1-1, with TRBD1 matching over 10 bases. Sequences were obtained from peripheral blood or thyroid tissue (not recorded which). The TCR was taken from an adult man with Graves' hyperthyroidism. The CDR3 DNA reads TGTGCCATCAGCGTAGACAGGGGGCCGGGTGAAGCTTTCTTT. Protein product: CAISVDRGPGEAFF.